Below are 31 T cell receptor beta chains sequenced from a single sample in a study of molecular identifiers for immune sequencing clone quantification. TCRdb analysed the PCR reads with MiXCR anew, one entry per CDR3 protein. The sample includes over 9,000 distinct CDR3 sequences, approximately 15% seen only once; the top ten take roughly 1.5%. What was sequenced was naive CD8+ T cells from blood, with Jurkat cell RNA spiked in. The subset denotes: FACS-sorted CD8+CD4-CCR7+CD45RA+ naive T cells. Receptor source: a human donor in good health. Some libraries in this study had Jurkat cell RNA spiked in.

This rearrangement joins TRBV20-1 to TRBJ2-7; D may be TRBD2 (5 bases). V was clipped by 6 bases and J by 1 base, with 19 bases between them. This CDR3 has 15 residues. Germline V CDR1 and CDR2: DFQATT, SNEGSKA (reference sequence). The CDR3 reads CSATDLSGFSYEQYF. DNA of the CDR3: TGCAGTGCCACCGACCTGTCGGGGTTTTCCTACGAGCAGTACTTC.

This clonotype is medium-sized within its sample. This chain uses TRBV4-2 with TRBJ1-4; D may be TRBD1 (6 bases). In germline, CDR1 is LGHNA, CDR2 YNFKEQ. The CDR3 is 14 residues long. Trimming took off 1 base at V and 8 bases at J, with 11 bases between the two ends. CDR3 DNA: TGTGCCAGCAGCCAAGGGCAGGGGCGGGAAAAACTGTTTTTT. Amino acid sequence: CASSQGQGREKLFF.

In its sample, this clonotype is medium-sized. The chain links TRBV13 to TRBJ2-5; D perhaps matches TRBD2 (7 bases). V lost 4 bases to trimming and J lost 4 bases, with 10 bases between them. CDR3 length equals 13 residues. In germline, CDR1 is PRHDT, CDR2 FYEKMQ (reference sequence). The DNA of the CDR3 is TGTGCCAGCAGCTCGAGGGGGGGAGAGACCCAGTACTTC. Encoded protein: CASSSRGGETQYF.

This clonotype was recorded at least ten times. The chain uses TRBV19 and TRBJ2-3; possibly TRBD2 for D (5 bases). This CDR3 is 14 amino acids long. Trimming stripped 1 base from V and 6 bases from J, with 11 bases between. Germline assignment: CDR1 LNHDA and CDR2 SQIVND (reference sequence). The CDR3 nucleotides are TGTGCCAGTAGTATAGTTGGGGAGCCGGATACGCAGTATTTT. It yields the protein CASSIVGEPDTQYF.

In the case of this clonotype: This sequence may be a read error, since a much larger clone differs from it by one base. The chain has TRBV27 and TRBJ2-6; D is unclear. The V gene lost 6 bases and the J gene lost 3 bases, with 6 bases spanning the gap. Per the germline V gene, CDR1 is MNHEY and CDR2 is SMNVEV (reference sequence). This CDR3 has 13 residues. In DNA form, the CDR3 reads TGTGCCAGCAGCCCCTTTGGGGCCAACGTCCTGACTTTC. Protein sequence: CASSPFGANVLTF.

This clonotype was seen many times. The chain combines TRBV27 with TRBJ2-3; 8 bases line up with TRBD2. Trimming took 1 base from V and 6 from J; bases not matched to a gene: 12. The CDR3 loop spans 17 amino acids. Germline CDR1 is MNHEY and CDR2 is SMNVEV (reference sequence). CDR3 region: CASSLFSAGAVGDTQYF. In DNA form, the CDR3 reads TGTGCCAGCAGTTTATTCTCAGCGGGAGCCGTCGGGGATACGCAGTATTTT.

This clonotype was seen more than once but under ten times. The CDR3 DNA follows: TGTGCCAGCAGTTTGGAGGACGGTAATGAAAAACTGTTTTTT. Translated: CASSLEDGNEKLFF. V and J are TRBV27 and TRBJ1-4, with unresolved D. CDR3 length: 14 amino acids. With 3 bases removed from V and 4 bases from J, the gap between germline ends came to 9 bases. Germline values: CDR1 MNHEY, CDR2 SMNVEV (reference sequence).

Points on this clonotype: Mismatch with germline at one junction end may stem from a read error. The chain recombines TRBV7-9 with TRBJ2-3, with D possibly being TRBD2 (6 bases). The germline V gene encodes CDR1 SEHNR and CDR2 FQNEAQ (reference sequence). CDR3 size: 14 residues. CDR3 nucleotide sequence: TGTGCCGGCAGCCGGACTAAAAACACAGATACGCAGTATTTT. This translates into CAGSRTKNTDTQYF.

This clonotype rates as medium-sized. The gene calls are TRBV7-9 and TRBJ2-3; 8 bases match TRBD2. Germline CDR1 reads SEHNR; CDR2 reads FQNEAQ (reference sequence). This CDR3 has 18 amino acids. With V trimmed by 6 bases and J by 0 bases, 14 bases remained unmatched. The CDR3 is CASSQRGLAGFSTDTQYF. The DNA for the CDR3 is TGTGCCAGCAGTCAAAGAGGCCTAGCGGGTTTTAGCACAGATACGCAGTATTTT.

By proportion, this clonotype is medium-sized (0.01 to 0.1%). The V gene is TRBV13, the J gene TRBJ2-3; 8 positions match TRBD1. The V gene end was trimmed by 0 bases and the J gene end by 1 base; junction bases not matched to a gene: 0. The germline V gene has CDR1 PRHDT and CDR2 FYEKMQ (reference sequence). The CDR3 runs 15 residues. The CDR3 region is CASSLGTGGTDTQYF. The CDR3 region has the DNA TGTGCCAGCAGCTTAGGGACAGGGGGCACAGATACGCAGTATTTT. The full variable domain, in which reference TRBV13 and TRBJ2-3 provide the parts outside the CDR3, is AAGVIQSPRHLIKEKRETATLKCYPIPRHDTVYWYQQGPGQDPQFLISFYEKMQSDKGSIPDRFSAQQFSDYHSELNMSSLELGDSALYFCASSLGTGGTDTQYFGPGTRLTVL.

This clonotype is judged medium-sized. V usage is TRBV6-2 or TRBV6-3 and J usage is TRBJ1-1, with TRBD1 identical over 8 bases. The J segment lost 4 bases and the V segment lost 6 bases, leaving 7 bases of the junction unmatched. The CDR3 has 14 residues. Germline CDR1 and CDR2: MNHEY and SVGEGT. CDR3 coding DNA: TGTGCCAGCAGGGACGGACAGGGCGGCACTGAAGCTTTCTTT. Translation gives CASRDGQGGTEAFF.

At least ten counts were recorded for this clonotype. This chain uses TRBV2 with TRBJ2-3; 10 bases line up with TRBD2. The V gene's germline CDR1 is SNHLY and CDR2 FYNNEI. The CDR3 length is 16 residues. The V and J ends lost 8 bases and 3 bases, in that order; junction bases with no gene match: 11. Here the CDR3 reads CASGAPAGGPTDTQYF. The CDR3 region has the DNA TGTGCCAGCGGGGCTCCAGCGGGAGGGCCAACAGATACGCAGTATTTT. Together with reference TRBV2 and TRBJ2-3, the CDR3 gives the full variable domain: EPEVTQTPSHQVTQMGQEVILRCVPISNHLYFYWYRQILGQKVEFLVSFYNNEISEKSEIFDDQFSVERPDGSNFTLKIRSTKLEDSAMYFCASGAPAGGPTDTQYFGPGTRLTVL.

This clonotype was picked up many times. J is TRBJ2-1 and V is TRBV5-1, with TRBD1 identical over 9 bases. V gave up 3 bases and J gave up 7 bases; unmatched junction bases: 8. The CDR3 has 15 amino acids. Germline CDR1 is SGHRS and CDR2 is YFSETQ. This chain's CDR3 is CASSSELQGANEQFF. The CDR3 nucleotides read TGCGCCAGCAGCTCGGAACTACAGGGGGCGAATGAGCAGTTCTTC. Full variable domain (remainder filled in from reference TRBV5-1 and TRBJ2-1): KAGVTQTPRYLIKTRGQQVTLSCSPISGHRSVSWYQQTPGQGLQFLFEYFSETQRNKGNFPGRFSGRQFSNSRSEMNVSTLELGDSALYLCASSSELQGANEQFFGPGTRLTVL.

This clonotype has at least ten counts. This chain connects TRBV7-9 to TRBJ2-1; TRBD1 matches 7 bases. The junction had 6 bases not matched to a gene; V was cut back by 4 bases and J by 0 bases. In germline, CDR1 is SEHNR, CDR2 FQNEAQ (reference sequence). The CDR3 sequence is 16 residues long. CDR3 DNA sequence: TGTGCCAGCAGCTCTTGGGACAGAAGCTCCTACAATGAGCAGTTCTTC. This sequence encodes CASSSWDRSSYNEQFF.

By frequency in the sample, this clonotype is medium-sized. The rearrangement links TRBV5-1 to TRBJ2-5; possibly TRBD1 or TRBD2 for D (5 bases each). Trimming removed 4 bases at V and 4 bases at J, with 14 bases between. Germline CDR1 is SGHRS and CDR2 is YFSETQ. This CDR3 region has 14 residues. This CDR3 reads CASSPGFGIETQYF. CDR3 DNA: TGCGCCAGCAGCCCAGGGTTCGGGATAGAGACCCAGTACTTC.

The sample holds many counts of this clonotype. The rearrangement links TRBV28 to TRBJ2-2, with D unresolved. CDR1 and CDR2 (germline): MDHEN, SYDVKM. Deletions cut 10 bases from V and 7 bases from J, with 16 bases between. This CDR3 is 13 amino acids long. CDR3 nucleotide sequence: TGTGCCACCGATGACGGGCTAAACGGGGAGCTGTTTTTT. Residues: CATDDGLNGELFF.

By its share, this clonotype is medium-sized. The chain uses TRBV5-6 and TRBJ1-2; a weak D match, TRBD1 (5 bases). The germline V and J ends were trimmed by 4 bases and 1 base, with 17 bases remaining between them. This CDR3 region has 16 residues. Germline values: CDR1 SGHDT, CDR2 YYEEEE. The CDR3 protein is CASSPPDRYDNYGYTF. The CDR3 DNA reads as TGTGCCAGCAGCCCTCCAGACAGATACGATAACTATGGCTACACCTTC.

As DNA, the CDR3 is TGTGCCAGCGGCGTGTACCGGGACAGTAGTAATCAAGAGACCCAGTACTTC. Protein: CASGVYRDSSNQETQYF. The chain combines TRBV11-2 with TRBJ2-5; 7 bases match TRBD1. CDR1 SGHAT and CDR2 FQNNGV come from the germline V gene. The CDR3 is made up of 17 amino acids. The junction had 17 bases not matched to a gene; V was cut back by 8 bases and J by 2 bases.

Points on this clonotype: The CDR3 carries no conserved terminal phenylalanine or tryptophan, so it likely arises from a read error. This chain connects TRBV28 to TRBJ2-5, with D uncertain. This CDR3 comprises 13 residues. CDR1 is MDHEN, CDR2 SYDVKM, per germline. CDR3 nucleotide sequence: TGTGCCAACAGTTTAGAGGCACGAGAGACCCAGTACCTC. Translated: CANSLEARETQYL.

In its sample, this clonotype ranks as medium-sized. This chain connects TRBV7-8 to TRBJ2-1; D unresolved. The CDR3 runs 15 residues. Germline-derived CDR1 and CDR2 are SGHVS and FQNEAQ. V lost 3 bases and J 0 bases, leaving 9 bases between the germline ends. The CDR3 loop reads CASSLDLSSYNEQFF. The CDR3 nucleotides are TGTGCCAGCAGCTTGGATCTCAGCTCCTACAATGAGCAGTTCTTC.

The chain employs TRBV29-1 and TRBJ2-7; D gene ambiguous. Trimming took off 2 bases at V and 2 bases at J, with 10 bases between the two ends. This CDR3 region has 13 residues. Germline V gene lookup returns CDR1 SQVTM and CDR2 ANQGSEA. The CDR3 region has the DNA TGCAGCGTTGAAACCCCTTTGGCCTACGAGCAGTACTTC. This codes for CSVETPLAYEQYF.

This clonotype ranks as medium-sized. The chain carries TRBV4-3 and TRBJ2-3; 9 nucleotides match TRBD2. With V trimmed by 0 bases and J by 0 bases, 7 bases remained unmatched. CDR1 is LGHNA, CDR2 YSLEER, per germline. The CDR3 spans 18 residues. The CDR3 DNA reads TGCGCCAGCAGCCAAGATTCGAGTAGCGGGGGTAGCACAGATACGCAGTATTTT. Protein sequence: CASSQDSSSGGSTDTQYF.

For this clonotype: Compared with germline, one end of the junction differs, possibly owing to a read error. The V call is TRBV5-3, the J call TRBJ2-1; D may correspond to TRBD1 or TRBD2 (5 bases each). TRBV5-3 is classed as an ORF, of uncertain function. The CDR3 totals 12 residues. The CDR3 region is CATEGIRYGQSF. The CDR3 bases are TGTGCCACCGAGGGGATACGGTATGGGCAGTCCTTC.

In this sample, this clonotype turned up many times. This chain uses TRBV28 with TRBJ2-5; 7 nucleotides agree with TRBD1. This CDR3 spans 15 amino acids. CDR1 and CDR2 from the germline V gene are MDHEN and SYDVKM. V shed 7 bases and J 5 bases; nucleotides not matched to a gene: 13. The CDR3 DNA is TGTGCCAGCACCCTTAACAGGGGCGGATGGGAGACCCAGTACTTC. Its translation: CASTLNRGGWETQYF.

This clonotype appeared a single time. V usage is TRBV12-3 or TRBV12-4 and J usage is TRBJ2-1; 15 bases map to TRBD2. The V gene end was trimmed by 5 bases and the J gene end by 12 bases; junction bases not matched to a gene: 5. CDR3 size: 14 residues. In DNA form, the CDR3 reads TGTGCCAGCAGTAGGACTAGCGGGGGGGGGGGGCAGTTCTTC. This gives the protein CASSRTSGGGGQFF.

This chain joins TRBV19 and TRBJ1-1; the D is unclear. The germline V gene has CDR1 LNHDA and CDR2 SQIVND (reference sequence). V lost 3 bases to trimming and J lost 0 bases, with 8 bases between them. This CDR3 comprises 14 residues. The CDR3 loop reads CASSISQLNTEAFF. The CDR3 DNA sequence: TGTGCCAGTAGTATCTCCCAGCTGAACACTGAAGCTTTCTTT.

Of note for this clonotype: A read error may produce the germline difference seen at one junction end. V gene TRBV5-1 combines with J gene TRBJ2-2; possibly TRBD1 for D (6 bases). The CDR3 is made up of 15 amino acids. Germline V gives CDR1 SGHRS, CDR2 YFSETQ. This CDR3 reads CASRQDSQNTGELLF. As DNA, the CDR3 is TGCGCCAGCAGACAGGACAGCCAGAACACCGGGGAGCTGCTCTTT.

There are many counts of this clonotype. The chain combines TRBV29-1 with TRBJ2-3; maybe TRBD2 (6 bases). CDR3 length: 18 residues. Germline CDR1 is SQVTM and CDR2 is ANQGSEA. V was cut by 2 bases and J by 4 bases, with 25 bases left in between. The CDR3 loop reads CSVELEDHRERLADTQYF. Written as DNA, the CDR3 is TGCAGCGTTGAATTAGAGGACCATCGGGAGAGGCTTGCAGATACGCAGTATTTT.

By proportion, this clonotype is medium-sized (0.01 to 0.1%). The genes are TRBV4-1 and TRBJ2-7, with D tentatively TRBD2 (5 bases). In germline, CDR1 is MGHRA, CDR2 YSYEKL. The CDR3 contains 15 residues. V was clipped by 0 bases and J by 4 bases, with 13 bases between them. The CDR3 coding sequence is TGCGCCAGCAGCCAAGAAGACGGGGTGGTGTACGAGCAGTACTTC. It is translated as CASSQEDGVVYEQYF.

This clonotype was counted ten times or more. V is TRBV6-2 or TRBV6-3 and J is TRBJ2-3, with D perhaps matching TRBD1 (5 bases). V was cut by 7 bases and J by 4 bases, with 30 bases left in between. Germline V lookup: CDR1 MNHEY, CDR2 SVGEGT. The CDR3 has 19 residues. CDR3 nucleotide sequence: TGTGCCAGCACCCTAGGGGTGCTGGGTAAGCACCAGCGTGCAGATACGCAGTATTTT. It codes for CASTLGVLGKHQRADTQYF.

This clonotype is labeled medium-sized. This sequence joins TRBV5-1 and TRBJ2-3; 7 nucleotides agree with TRBD1. Germline CDR1 reads SGHRS; CDR2 reads YFSETQ. The CDR3 loop spans 17 amino acids. J was trimmed by 3 bases and V by 1 base; bases with no gene match: 11. The CDR3 region is CASSLLPTGDLTDTQYF. The CDR3 bases are TGCGCCAGCAGCTTGCTACCCACAGGGGATTTGACAGATACGCAGTATTTT.